This T cell receptor beta chain was retrieved from a study of STAT3 mutations in large granular lymphocyte leukemia. Study-wide points: A small but highly pathogenic clone may have been missed. At least one immunodominant TCR beta clonotype appeared in every T-cell large granular lymphocyte leukemia patient.

The germline CDR1 and CDR2 sequences are KGHSH and LQKENI. This CDR3 is built from 15 residues. With respect to this clone: The antigen is undetermined. An end of the junction does not agree with germline; a read error may underlie this.

The protocol was immunoSEQ multiplex PCR, while the TCRdb copy is restricted to in-frame clones and leaves out a portion. This sample has some 2,000 clones; approximately 59% occur once, and the top ten carry approximately 50%. Specimen: peripheral blood mononuclear cells. The chain combines TRBV18 with TRBJ1-5; TRBD1 might be the D (5 bases). The source is a man aged 50 or older with T-cell large granular lymphocyte leukemia. Some clones in this sample may be carry-over from other donors' samples. CDR3 sequence: CASSPAGYSTQPQHF. CDR3 bases: TGTGCCAGCTCACCAGCAGGGTATAGCACTCAGCCCCAGCATTTT.